Listed below are T cell receptor beta chains from one sample, sequenced in a study of blood T cell repertoires in COVID-19. Generated by immunoSEQ multiplex PCR, the TCRdb table keeps only in-frame clones and is missing some. The repertoire consists of some 240,000 clones, with approximately 88% occurring once and the leading ten covering about 3.4%. The specimen sequenced was PBMCs or T cells enriched from blood (not recorded which). The receptor source for this set is a woman between 35 and 50 years old who had been exposed to COVID-19. CDR3s include the opening cysteine and the closing phenylalanine or tryptophan. A D gene is named only where the DNA matches it firmly. Only some rows state a clone size, as once, few, many or a class for expanded clones.

length	size	V	D	J	DNA	CDR3
16	.	TRBV7-6	.	TRBJ1-4	TGTGCCAGCAGCTTAGAGTGGGGGCCAGGGGATGAAAAACTGTTTTTT	CASSLEWGPGDEKLFF
13	.	TRBV18	.	TRBJ1-1	TGTGCCAGCTCACCGCAGGTGAACACTGAAGCTTTCTTT	CASSPQVNTEAFF
13	.	TRBV11-1	.	TRBJ1-5	TGTGCCAGCAGCTTAGGGAGGGATCAGCCCCAGCATTTT	CASSLGRDQPQHF
15	.	TRBV5-5	.	TRBJ1-5	TGTGCCAGCAGCCCCACAGGGCTAAGCAATCAGCCCCAGCATTTT	CASSPTGLSNQPQHF
12	.	TRBV6-2/TRBV6-3	TRBD2	TRBJ2-1	TGTGCCAGCAGTCTAGCGGGTGCCGGGCAGTTCTTC	CASSLAGAGQFF
13	.	TRBV27	.	TRBJ1-3	TGTGCCAGCAGGAGAACAGGGGGAAACACCATATATTTT	CASRRTGGNTIYF
11	.	TRBV20-1	TRBD2	TRBJ2-1	TGCAGTGCTAGAGATCTAGCGGGCTGGTTCTTC	CSARDLAGWFF
14	.	TRBV25-1	.	TRBJ1-2	TGTGCCAGCAGTGAGGTGACAGAAGGCTATGGCTACACCTTC	CASSEVTEGYGYTF
15	.	TRBV7-2	.	TRBJ2-5	TGTGCCAGCAGCTTATGGGCAGGGGAACAAGAGACCCAGTACTTC	CASSLWAGEQETQYF
15	.	TRBV4-3	.	TRBJ1-2	TGCGCCAGCAGCCAAGAACGTGACAGGCCCTATGGCTACACCTTC	CASSQERDRPYGYTF
14	.	TRBV28	.	TRBJ1-2	TGTGCCAGCAGTGTCGTGGGGCAAGACTATGGCTACACCTTC	CASSVVGQDYGYTF
13	.	TRBV28	TRBD1	TRBJ1-2	TGTGCCAGCAGCCCGGACAGGTTCCATGGCTACACCTTC	CASSPDRFHGYTF
13	.	TRBV12-3/TRBV12-4	.	TRBJ2-1	TGTGCCAGCAGTTTTGGAGATCCGAATGAGCAGTTCTTC	CASSFGDPNEQFF
11	.	TRBV20-1	.	TRBJ2-1	TGCAGTGCTGAGTTATACAATGAGCAGTTCTTC	CSAELYNEQFF
16	.	TRBV4-3	TRBD2	TRBJ2-1	TGCGCCAGCAGCCAAGATTGGCGGGAGGAGTACAATGAGCAGTTCTTC	CASSQDWREEYNEQFF
14	.	TRBV5-4	TRBD1	TRBJ1-2	TGTGCCAGCAGCCCCCAGGACAGGGATGCTGGCTACACCTTC	CASSPQDRDAGYTF
14	.	TRBV9	.	TRBJ1-5	TGTGCCAGCAGCGTAGGCCGCGGCAATCAGCCCCAGCATTTT	CASSVGRGNQPQHF
13	.	TRBV7-9	.	TRBJ1-1	TGTGCCAGCAGCCTTGACAGTGGACCAGAAGCTTTCTTT	CASSLDSGPEAFF
15	.	TRBV28	.	TRBJ1-5	TGTGCCAGCAGTATCCTCCGGGGGGGGAATCAGCCCCAGCATTTT	CASSILRGGNQPQHF
14	.	TRBV4-1	TRBD1	TRBJ2-3	TGCGCCAGCAGCCAAGGGACAGGTACAGATACGCAGTATTTT	CASSQGTGTDTQYF
19	.	TRBV6-1	.	TRBJ1-5	TGTGCCAGCAGTGCGCTCTCGAACAGGGTCGGTAGCAGCAATCAGCCCCAGCATTTT	CASSALSNRVGSSNQPQHF
15	.	TRBV4-3	.	TRBJ1-1	TGCGCCAGCAGCTCCGGTGGGCAGGGCTACACTGAAGCTTTCTTT	CASSSGGQGYTEAFF
12	.	TRBV24-1	.	TRBJ1-2	TGTGCCACCGCAGCGGGGCCCTATGGCTACACCTTC	CATAAGPYGYTF
14	.	TRBV5-1	.	TRBJ1-1	TGCGCCAGCAGCTTCGCAGGGATGAACACTGAAGCTTTCTTT	CASSFAGMNTEAFF
15	few	TRBV2	.	TRBJ2-2	TGTGCCAGCACAATGGGGGGAAATCTGTCCGGGGAGCTGTTTTTT	CASTMGGNLSGELFF
16	.	TRBV30	.	TRBJ1-3	TGTGCCTGGAGCGCACTCCCGATACCCTCTGGAAACACCATATATTTT	CAWSALPIPSGNTIYF
16	.	TRBV6-6	.	TRBJ1-5	TGTGCCAGCAGCCCCGAGGGGGATTGGAGCAATCAGCCCCAGCATTTT	CASSPEGDWSNQPQHF
13	.	TRBV11-2	.	TRBJ2-1	TGTGCCAGCAGCTCCTCGGTTGGCAATGAGCAGTTCTTC	CASSSSVGNEQFF
11	.	TRBV29-1	.	TRBJ1-1	TGCAGCCCACAAACCTCCACTGAAGCTTTCTTT	CSPQTSTEAFF